The 30 T cell receptor beta chains reported below all come from one sample, sequenced in a study of shared clonotypes between healthy human individuals. TCRdb keeps only in-frame clones here, not all; method: immunoSEQ multiplex PCR. The sample includes more than 2 million clones, over 85% of them seen just once. CD45RO-negative, CCR7-selected cells formed the naive CD8 fraction, which excluded terminally differentiated effector memory CD45RA+ cells. Sample: naive CD8+ T cells from PBMCs. Source of these receptors: a man aged 18 to 30 in good health. Some clones in this sample may be carry-over from other donors' samples.

This chain uses TRBV5-1 with TRBJ2-1; a possible D gene is TRBD2 (5 bases). The CDR3 extends over 16 amino acids. The V and J ends lost 0 bases and 1 base respectively, with 11 bases between them. Germline CDR1 SGHRS, CDR2 YFSETQ. The CDR3 region is CASSLEWRTSYNEQFF. The CDR3 nucleotides read TGCGCCAGCAGCTTGGAGTGGCGGACTTCCTACAATGAGCAGTTCTTC. Variable domain in full (rest from reference TRBV5-1 and TRBJ2-1): KAGVTQTPRYLIKTRGQQVTLSCSPISGHRSVSWYQQTPGQGLQFLFEYFSETQRNKGNFPGRFSGRQFSNSRSEMNVSTLELGDSALYLCASSLEWRTSYNEQFFGPGTRLTVL.

This clone was observed once. The rearrangement joins TRBV4-1 to TRBJ2-7; 9 bases match TRBD1. Unmatched junction bases numbered 5, after V lost 2 bases and J lost 3 bases. The CDR3 has 15 amino acids. Germline V gene sequence: CDR1 MGHRA, CDR2 YSYEKL. CDR3 protein: CASSQSSDRGYEQYF. CDR3 bases: TGCGCCAGCAGCCAATCGTCGGACAGGGGCTACGAGCAGTACTTC.

The chain carries TRBV29-1 and TRBJ2-5, with 8 bases fitting TRBD1. V was clipped by 4 bases and J by 7 bases; unmatched bases: 5. There are 12 residues in the CDR3. Germline loops: CDR1 SQVTM, CDR2 ANQGSEA. The CDR3 DNA sequence: TGCAGCGTTGTGACAGGGGAAGGGACCCAGTACTTC. Its translation: CSVVTGEGTQYF.

This rearrangement joins TRBV27 to TRBJ1-2; D gene unclear. The CDR3 loop spans 15 amino acids. Germline CDR1 MNHEY, CDR2 SMNVEV (reference sequence). V was clipped by 5 bases and J by 4 bases, with 17 bases between them. The CDR3 sequence: CASSNRPALGYGYTF. The CDR3 DNA reads TGTGCCAGCAGTAATCGTCCAGCTCTGGGCTATGGCTACACCTTC.

Turning to this clone: This sample includes further DNA sequences coding for the same CDR3. The gene calls are TRBV28 and TRBJ2-4, with D unclear. Germline CDR1 and CDR2: MDHEN and SYDVKM. CDR3 length: 14 residues. Trimming removed 2 bases at V and 0 bases at J, with 5 bases between. CDR3: CASSLGLAKNIQYF. CDR3 nucleotides: TGTGCCAGCAGTTTAGGTCTAGCCAAAAACATTCAGTACTTC. Filled out from reference TRBV28 and TRBJ2-4, the complete variable domain reads DVKVTQSSRYLVKRTGEKVFLECVQDMDHENMFWYRQDPGLGLRLIYFSYDVKMKEKGDIPEGYSVSREKKERFSLILESASTNQTSMYLCASSLGLAKNIQYFGAGTRLSVL.

The V call is TRBV19, the J call TRBJ2-1; possibly TRBD1 or TRBD2 for D (6 bases each). V was trimmed by 8 bases and J by 1 base, leaving 9 bases between them. Germline CDR1 LNHDA, CDR2 SQIVND (reference sequence). This CDR3 has 13 amino acids. This chain's CDR3 is CASLGGSYNEQFF. Here the CDR3 DNA reads TGTGCCAGTCTAGGGGGGTCCTACAATGAGCAGTTCTTC.

A single count supports this clone. This sample also contains other DNA sequences that code for the same CDR3. The chain uses TRBV27 and TRBJ1-5; D remains unclear. Trimming stripped 3 bases from V and 1 base from J, with 7 bases between. CDR3 length: 14 amino acids. The germline V gene has CDR1 MNHEY and CDR2 SMNVEV (reference sequence). CDR3 amino acids: CASSFRSSNQPQHF. CDR3 in DNA: TGTGCCAGCAGTTTCAGGTCAAGCAATCAGCCCCAGCATTTT.

This rearrangement joins TRBV4-1 to TRBJ2-3; D is undetermined. Looked up from germline, CDR1 is MGHRA and CDR2 is YSYEKL. The ends were cut back, 2 bases at V and 1 base at J, with 13 bases in the middle. There are 16 residues in the CDR3. The CDR3 region has the DNA TGCGCCAGCAGCCAACGGGTAGCTCCTCGCACAGATACGCAGTATTTT. Encoded protein: CASSQRVAPRTDTQYF.

The chain recombines TRBV19 with TRBJ2-2; 8 bases agree with TRBD1. Unmatched junction bases numbered 15, after V lost 10 bases and J lost 5 bases. The CDR3 is made up of 16 amino acids. In germline, CDR1 is LNHDA, CDR2 SQIVND (reference sequence). CDR3 in amino acids: CATNPYGQGATGELFF. The CDR3 coding sequence is TGTGCCACTAACCCCTACGGCCAGGGGGCTACCGGGGAGCTGTTTTTT.

About this clone itself: This CDR3 is also generated by other DNA sequences in the sample. The chain joins TRBV19 to TRBJ2-1, with TRBD2 as a possible D gene (5 bases). Trimming pared 0 bases from V and 1 base from J, leaving 10 bases between. This CDR3 is built from 16 residues. Per the germline V gene, CDR1 is LNHDA and CDR2 is SQIVND (reference sequence). CDR3 sequence: CASSIEGGSSYNEQFF. Written as DNA, the CDR3 is TGTGCCAGTAGTATAGAGGGCGGGTCTTCCTACAATGAGCAGTTCTTC.

This chain uses TRBV6-4 with TRBJ2-2, with D perhaps matching TRBD2 (6 bases). V dropped 0 bases and J dropped 3 bases, with 14 bases sitting between them. This CDR3 is 17 amino acids long. Germline CDR1 reads MRHNA; CDR2 reads SNTAGT. In DNA form, the CDR3 reads TGTGCCAGCAGTGACTCTGGAGGGTTGAGTCACACCGGGGAGCTGTTTTTT. Encoded protein: CASSDSGGLSHTGELFF.

The CDR3 sequence: CASISFYGGIEAFF. The CDR3 DNA is TGTGCCAGCATTTCCTTCTATGGGGGGATTGAAGCTTTCTTT. The J gene is TRBJ1-1, the V gene TRBV6-1; TRBD1 is a possible D gene (5 bases). Trimming left V 7 bases short and J 7 bases short, with 19 bases between. There are 14 residues in the CDR3. Germline loops: CDR1 MNHNS, CDR2 SASEGT.

The chain links TRBV27 to TRBJ2-1; 10 positions match TRBD2. Germline trimming cut 6 bases from V and 8 bases from J; bases unmatched to any gene: 16. Per the germline V gene, CDR1 is MNHEY and CDR2 is SMNVEV (reference sequence). This CDR3 is 17 amino acids long. The CDR3: CASRPRGGSGRVHEQFF. Here the CDR3 DNA reads TGTGCCAGCAGACCAAGGGGGGGCAGCGGGAGGGTACATGAGCAGTTCTTC.

V is TRBV12-5 and J is TRBJ2-3, with a tentative D call TRBD2 (6 bases). Trimming took off 0 bases at V and 8 bases at J, with 18 bases between the two ends. Germline lookup yields CDR1 LGHNT and CDR2 FRNRAP. The CDR3 length is 16 residues. The CDR3 region has the DNA TGTGCTAGTGGTTTGGTCGGTGCGGGGTTTGGAGGTACGCAGTATTTT. It specifies CASGLVGAGFGGTQYF.

The chain recombines TRBV6-6 with TRBJ1-5; no firm D call. The CDR3 is made up of 13 amino acids. The germline gives CDR1 MNHNY, CDR2 SVGAGI (reference sequence). V was shortened by 7 bases and J by 9 bases, with 16 bases between the two germline ends. CDR3 loop: CASTYGVGRPQHF. As DNA, the CDR3 is TGTGCCAGCACCTATGGGGTTGGGAGGCCCCAGCATTTT.

This chain joins TRBV18 and TRBJ1-1; TRBD1 might be the D (6 bases). V lost 3 bases, J lost 1 base, and 12 bases lay in between. The CDR3 has 15 amino acids. The germline V gene encodes CDR1 KGHSH and CDR2 LQKENI. The CDR3 loop is CASSPARGKNTEAFF. The CDR3 nucleotides read TGTGCCAGCTCACCGGCAAGGGGGAAGAACACTGAAGCTTTCTTT. The full variable domain, in which reference TRBV18 and TRBJ1-1 provide the parts outside the CDR3, is NAGVMQNPRHLVRRRGQEARLRCSPMKGHSHVYWYRQLPEEGLKFMVYLQKENIIDESGMPKERFSAEFPKEGPSILRIQQVVRGDSAAYFCASSPARGKNTEAFFGQGTRLTVV.

The rearrangement links TRBV27 to TRBJ2-3; 8 bases map to TRBD1. CDR1 MNHEY and CDR2 SMNVEV come from the germline V gene (reference sequence). Trimming took 6 bases from V and 1 from J; bases not matched to a gene: 6. The CDR3 extends over 15 amino acids. Written as DNA, the CDR3 is TGTGCCAGCAGGAACAGGGGGGCGCGCACAGATACGCAGTATTTT. Amino acids: CASRNRGARTDTQYF.

The rearrangement uses TRBV13 and TRBJ2-1; 12 nucleotides line up with TRBD2. J gave up 3 bases and V 5 bases, and 20 bases lay outside the gene matches. CDR1 and CDR2 (germline): PRHDT, FYEKMQ (reference sequence). CDR3 size: 21 residues. The CDR3 DNA follows: TGTGCCAGCAGCCCAGGCGGGAGCAGGGGCCTAGCGGGAGGGGGCTACAATGAGCAGTTCTTC. Protein: CASSPGGSRGLAGGGYNEQFF.

The J gene is TRBJ2-3, the V gene TRBV11-3; 8 nucleotides align to TRBD2. The CDR3 runs to 17 residues. Losses at the gene ends were 1 base for V and 1 base for J; bases not matched to a gene: 7. In germline, CDR1 is SGHNT, CDR2 YENEEA. In DNA form, the CDR3 reads TGTGCCAGCAGCTTAGTTCTGACGGGAGGGGGCACAGATACGCAGTATTTT. It encodes CASSLVLTGGGTDTQYF.

The V gene is TRBV28, the J gene TRBJ2-3; 7 positions match TRBD1. With 3 bases clipped from V and 13 bases from J, the junction kept 4 bases outside the gene matches. Germline V gene data show CDR1 as MDHEN and CDR2 as SYDVKM. The CDR3 sequence is 11 residues long. As DNA, the CDR3 is TGTGCCAGCAGTTTGGACAGGCGCGAGTATTTT. It encodes CASSLDRREYF.

This clone has only one observation. V usage is TRBV28 and J usage is TRBJ2-4; possibly TRBD2 for D (6 bases). The CDR3 consists of 17 residues. Trimming left V 2 bases short and J 6 bases short, with 20 bases between. Germline lookup yields CDR1 MDHEN and CDR2 SYDVKM. The CDR3 region has the DNA TGTGCCAGCAGTTTACAGTTGGAAGTAAAAGCGGGAAACATTCAGTACTTC. It yields the protein CASSLQLEVKAGNIQYF.

J is TRBJ2-5 and V is TRBV11-3; 7 bases map to TRBD1. Unmatched junction bases numbered 6, after V lost 2 bases and J lost 3 bases. Germline V gene data show CDR1 as SGHNT and CDR2 as YENEEA. CDR3 length equals 15 residues. CDR3 sequence reads: CASSLTQGTEETQYF. The CDR3 nucleotides read TGTGCCAGCAGCTTAACCCAAGGGACAGAAGAGACCCAGTACTTC.

The chain employs TRBV27 and TRBJ2-1; D is unclear. CDR1 is MNHEY, CDR2 SMNVEV, per germline (reference sequence). Deletions cut 3 bases from V and 5 bases from J, with 8 bases between. The CDR3 sequence is 13 residues long. The CDR3: CASSFGHNNEQFF. CDR3 nucleotide sequence: TGTGCCAGCAGTTTCGGCCATAACAATGAGCAGTTCTTC.

CDR3 in DNA: TGTGCCAGTAGGAACGGGGGCAGGGAGTACTTC. Its protein product is CASRNGGREYF. The chain recombines TRBV19 with TRBJ2-7; D is possibly TRBD1 or TRBD2 (6 bases each). Trimming cost V 6 bases and J 11 bases, with 14 bases left between them. CDR3 size: 11 residues. CDR1 LNHDA and CDR2 SQIVND come from the germline V gene (reference sequence).

CDR3 region: CASSQAYDRGYSYEQYF. For the CDR3, the DNA is TGTGCCAGCAGCCAAGCCTATGACAGGGGATATTCCTACGAGCAGTACTTC. The V and J genes are TRBV14 and TRBJ2-7, with 8 bases lining up with TRBD1. The V gene's germline CDR1 is SGHDN and CDR2 FVKESK. This CDR3 spans 17 amino acids. V lost 1 base, J lost 1 base, and 9 bases stayed unmatched.

The gene calls are TRBV7-9 and TRBJ1-1; no definite D call. The CDR3 loop spans 13 amino acids. The V and J ends lost 4 bases and 4 bases respectively, with 10 bases between them. Germline CDR1 SEHNR, CDR2 FQNEAQ (reference sequence). Here the CDR3 DNA reads TGTGCCAGCAGCTCAAATCGGGGCACTGAAGCTTTCTTT. The encoded protein is CASSSNRGTEAFF.

CDR3: CASSASPGQGRYEQYF. The DNA for the CDR3 is TGTGCCAGCAGCGCCTCACCGGGACAGGGGCGCTACGAGCAGTACTTC. This sequence joins TRBV9 and TRBJ2-7, with 10 positions matching TRBD1. V shed 3 bases and J 3 bases; nucleotides not matched to a gene: 9. Germline V CDR1 and CDR2: SGDLS, YYNGEE. The CDR3 consists of 16 residues.

The genes are TRBV12-5 and TRBJ1-1; possibly TRBD1 for D (5 bases). Germline V gene data show CDR1 as LGHNT and CDR2 as FRNRAP. This CDR3 comprises 16 residues. V was pared by 5 bases and J by 0 bases, with 16 bases between. The chain's CDR3 is CASGKRDRLMNTEAFF. The CDR3 coding sequence is TGTGCTAGTGGTAAGAGGGACCGACTAATGAACACTGAAGCTTTCTTT.

This chain's CDR3 is CASSWTSGWTQYF. CDR3 DNA sequence: TGTGCCAGCAGCTGGACTAGCGGGTGGACCCAGTACTTC. The V gene is TRBV7-7, the J gene TRBJ2-5; 11 bases align to TRBD2. CDR1 is SSHAT and CDR2 is FNYEAQ in the germline V gene (reference sequence). This CDR3 region has 13 residues. With V trimmed by 4 bases and J by 7 bases, 2 bases remained unmatched. The entire variable domain, with the rest obtained from reference TRBV7-7 and TRBJ2-5, is as follows: GAGVSQSPRYKVTKRGQDVTLRCDPISSHATLYWYQQALGQGPEFLTYFNYEAQPDKSGLPSDRFSAERPEGSISTLTIQRTEQRDSAMYRCASSWTSGWTQYFGPGTRLLVL.

Comment on this clone: Other DNA sequences in this specimen translate into the identical CDR3. This chain connects TRBV19 to TRBJ2-2; D may be TRBD2 (6 bases). The CDR3 length is 15 residues. The V end was cut by 2 bases, the J end by 2 bases, with 9 bases between. The germline gives CDR1 LNHDA, CDR2 SQIVND (reference sequence). The CDR3 is CASSIIAGNTGELFF. DNA for the CDR3: TGTGCCAGTAGTATAATTGCGGGAAACACCGGGGAGCTGTTTTTT.